Listed below are T cell receptor beta chains from one sample, sequenced in a study of blood T cell repertoires in COVID-19. The data were produced by immunoSEQ multiplex PCR, yet TCRdb's version contains in-frame clones alone and is incomplete. The sample contains approximately 250,000 clones, roughly 86% of which appear only once. The sequenced sample was peripheral blood. Receptor source: a woman aged 60-75 years who had recovered from COVID-19. CDR3s include the opening cysteine and the closing phenylalanine or tryptophan. D genes are given only for firm matches. Not every row has a clone size; where given, it reads once, few, many or a size class.

size,V,D,J,CDR3,DNA
NA,TRBV4-3,TRBD1,TRBJ2-7,CASGRDRDYEQYF,TGCGCCAGCGGGAGGGACAGGGACTACGAGCAGTACTTC
NA,TRBV4-3,TRBD2,TRBJ2-3,CASSQPSGGLTDTQYF,TGCGCCAGCAGCCAACCTAGCGGGGGGCTCACAGATACGCAGTATTTT
NA,TRBV2,TRBD2,TRBJ2-1,CASTLDGGGSEQFF,TGTGCCAGCACTCTGGACGGCGGGGGAAGTGAGCAGTTCTTC
NA,TRBV29-1,TRBD1,TRBJ1-1,CSVGVTGLPTEAFF,TGCAGCGTTGGGGTGACAGGGTTGCCTACTGAAGCTTTCTTT
NA,TRBV7-3,NA,TRBJ1-2,CASSLNGPGEGYTF,TGTGCCAGCAGCTTAAACGGTCCAGGGGAAGGCTACACCTTC
NA,TRBV2,NA,TRBJ1-5,CASGGALGNQPQHF,TGTGCCAGCGGGGGGGCTTTGGGCAATCAGCCCCAGCATTTT
NA,TRBV7-9,TRBD2,TRBJ2-3,CASSPGLASHTQYF,TGTGCCAGCAGCCCGGGACTAGCGTCACATACGCAGTATTTT
NA,TRBV7-6,TRBD1,TRBJ2-7,CASTSLGQGIYEQYF,TGTGCCAGCACTTCCTTGGGACAGGGTATTTACGAGCAGTACTTC
NA,TRBV7-3,NA,TRBJ2-5,CASSFNLGVKTQYF,TGTGCCAGCAGCTTTAACTTGGGAGTCAAGACCCAGTACTTC
NA,TRBV27,TRBD1,TRBJ2-7,CARRTGNSYEQYF,TGTGCCAGACGGACAGGGAACTCCTACGAGCAGTACTTC
NA,TRBV28,NA,TRBJ1-2,CASSSLRGNYGYTF,TGTGCCAGCAGTTCACTTAGGGGGAACTATGGCTACACCTTC
NA,TRBV10-3,TRBD1,TRBJ2-7,CAIRTQGGLEQYF,TGTGCCATCAGGACACAGGGGGGACTGGAGCAGTACTTC
NA,TRBV11-2,TRBD1,TRBJ2-2,CASSSGTGPGELFF,TGTGCCAGCAGCTCCGGGACAGGGCCCGGGGAGCTGTTTTTT
NA,TRBV28,NA,TRBJ1-4,CASAGDPTNEKLFF,TGTGCCAGCGCAGGGGATCCGACTAATGAAAAACTGTTTTTT
NA,TRBV6-5,TRBD2,TRBJ2-1,CASRRGLAGYNEQFF,TGTGCCAGCAGGAGGGGACTAGCGGGGTACAATGAGCAGTTCTTC
NA,TRBV5-1,NA,TRBJ2-2,CASSLGFGSNTGELFF,TGCGCCAGCAGCTTGGGATTCGGTTCAAACACCGGGGAGCTGTTTTTT
NA,TRBV7-2,TRBD1,TRBJ1-5,CASSLEGQGRAPQHF,TGTGCCAGCAGCTTAGAGGGACAGGGCCGAGCGCCCCAGCATTTT
NA,TRBV29-1,TRBD1,TRBJ1-6,CSVRGTGGNSPLHF,TGCAGCGTTCGTGGGACAGGGGGAAATTCACCCCTCCACTTT
NA,TRBV19,TRBD1,TRBJ2-2,CATRGQATGELFF,TGTGCCACCAGGGGGCAGGCCACCGGGGAGCTGTTTTTT
NA,TRBV3-1/TRBV3-2,TRBD1,TRBJ2-7,CASSQPGQNYEQYF,TGTGCCAGCAGCCAACCGGGACAGAACTACGAGCAGTACTTC
NA,TRBV11-3,NA,TRBJ1-1,CASSLSRGSSEAFF,TGTGCCAGCAGCTTATCCAGGGGTAGCTCTGAAGCTTTCTTT
NA,TRBV2,TRBD1,TRBJ2-5,CASSETGAETQYF,TGTGCCAGCAGTGAAACAGGGGCGGAGACCCAGTACTTC
NA,TRBV2,NA,TRBJ1-2,CASSDWAGGDGYTF,TGTGCCAGCAGTGATTGGGCCGGCGGGGATGGCTACACCTTC
once,TRBV9,NA,TRBJ2-1,CASGQSSYNEQFF,TGTGCCAGTGGACAGAGCTCCTACAATGAGCAGTTCTTC